The entry below describes one TCR beta chain. The antigen remains unidentified. The CDR3 runs 15 residues. V shed 3 bases and J shed 5 bases, with 19 bases lying between them. Germline assignment: CDR1 GTSNPN and CDR2 SVGIG (reference sequence). These data are taken from a study of regulatory and conventional T cells in RAG deficiency. Sequenced by immunoSEQ multiplex PCR; TCRdb stores in-frame clones only, minus some. The profile shows approximately 12,000 clones, roughly 94% of them singletons. Notes on the study in general: Omenn patients showed >85% Treg-Tconv overlap and shorter CDR3 lengths. Shannon entropy was markedly lower and Simpson indices higher in RAG-deficient patients than control T-cell subsets.

The sorted regulatory T cells were CD4+, CD25-high and CD127-low, with genomic DNA sequenced. These sequences were also reported in another study, on regulatory T cells. That source reports: The primer mix had 52 TRBV and 13 TRBJ primers.

The genes are TRBV30 and TRBJ2-5; D possibly corresponds to TRBD2 (5 bases). Material for sequencing was CD127- CD25+ CD4+ Tregs sorted from blood. The receptor was derived from a human donor in good health. CDR3 in amino acids: CAWRPRDPAGETQYF. Written as DNA, the CDR3 is TGTGCCTGGAGACCACGTGACCCGGCGGGTGAGACCCAGTACTTC.